This T cell receptor beta chain was captured by sequencing in a study of T cells in Graves' hyperthyroidism and ophthalmopathy. Trimming cost V 7 bases and J 5 bases, with 23 bases left between them. The germline V gene encodes CDR1 SEHNR and CDR2 FQNEAQ (reference sequence). This CDR3 is built from 17 residues. Regions amplified from RNA transcripts were the TCR beta CDR3 regions. The primer set for the first-round RT-PCR of the TCR CDR3 was HTBI. A single record per CDR3 protein comes from TCRdb applying MiXCR to the multiplex PCR reads. The sample includes hundreds of thousands of distinct CDR3 sequences, roughly 22% of them seen just once.

The chain links TRBV7-9 to TRBJ2-2; D tentatively fits TRBD1 or TRBD2 (6 bases each). The receptor comes from a woman in her sixties or seventies with Graves' ophthalmopathy. The sample was blood. CDR3 nucleotide sequence: TGTGCCAGCAAGAAAGGGGTAGGGGGGAGAGGGACCGGGGAGCTGTTTTTT. It translates to CASKKGVGGRGTGELFF.